This TCR beta chain was sequenced for a study of cytomegalovirus exposure and HLA in healthy donors. With regard to this clone: Antigen unknown.

The PCR employed 60 Vbeta primers together with 13 Jbeta primers. TCRdb's copy holds only in-frame clones and misses some; the assay was immunoSEQ multiplex PCR. The data show some 88,000 clones, over 55% seen once. Study results and limitations: Using a false discovery rate of 0.05, a later analysis showed that approximately 16,000 TCR beta sequences were associated with HLA alleles. Indistinguishable V segments, including TRBV6-2 and TRBV6-3, were excluded.

The length of the CDR3 is 13 residues. Germline values: CDR1 SGHTA, CDR2 FQGNSA. V dropped 2 bases and J dropped 5 bases, with 6 bases sitting between them. The chain employs TRBV7-2 and TRBJ2-2; tentative D call: TRBD1 (5 bases). The source of this sequence is a woman between 25 and 40 years old in good health and CMV-seronegative. What was sequenced was PBMCs. In nucleotides, the CDR3 is TGTGCCAGCAGCTTAAGGGGAACCGGGGAGCTGTTTTTT. It encodes CASSLRGTGELFF.